This T cell receptor beta chain appears in the sequencing data of a study of shared clonotypes between healthy human individuals. Study-level points and caveats: Clonotypes not shared had lower generation probabilities than those common to all four donors. Researchers sampled blood only, noting tissue repertoires likely differ.

Germline lookup yields CDR1 SGHAT and CDR2 FQNNGV. This CDR3 comprises 14 residues. Trimming cost V 4 bases and J 7 bases, with 13 bases left between them. Recent vaccinations or acute infections were absent in the healthy HIV-negative adult donors. Assay used: immunoSEQ multiplex PCR; TCRdb lists only in-frame clones, some missing. The table has around 2.3 million clones, roughly 95% seen once. Worth noting for this clone: The target antigen is unknown.

The clonotype was recovered from a man younger than 30 in good health. V gene TRBV11-2 combines with J gene TRBJ2-2, with D perhaps TRBD1 (6 bases). Material for sequencing was naive CD4+ T cells sorted from blood. Subset reported: CD45RA+ positively selected. CDR3 loop: CASSSVQGRGELFF. Written as DNA, the CDR3 is TGTGCCAGCAGCTCCGTTCAGGGGCGCGGGGAGCTGTTTTTT.